The present entry profiles one T cell receptor beta chain with its context. Its antigen remains unknown. This entry comes from a study of T cell clones after liver transplantation. Across the whole study: Tolerance: complete withdrawal held at least one year, liver enzymes staying within twice normal. Samples came pre-transplant, pre-randomization before withdrawal, and post-randomization after withdrawal ended.

The study, taken as a whole, reports: A significant post-transplant drop in circulating graft-donor-reactive CD4 TCRbeta sequences occurred in most of the 8 subjects.

Germline trimming cut 1 base from V and 4 bases from J; bases unmatched to any gene: 8. Per germline, CDR1 LGHNT and CDR2 FRNRAP. This CDR3 contains 16 residues. The table came from immunoSEQ multiplex PCR; TCRdb's copy has only in-frame clones and leaves some out. The data show 15,000 or so clones, 80% to 95% seen once. The TCR sequence derives from a human donor who received a liver transplant. The specimen comprised CD8+ T cells from blood, sampled before liver transplant. V gene TRBV12-5 combines with J gene TRBJ2-7; TRBD1 matches at 9 bases. The DNA for the CDR3 is TGTGCTAGTGGTTTGGGTAGCCGACAGGGGGGGTACGAGCAGTACTTC. It yields the protein CASGLGSRQGGYEQYF.